This T cell receptor (beta chain) was retrieved from a study of control samples from healthy donors and cancer patients. The method was immunoSEQ multiplex PCR; TCRdb's version includes in-frame clones alone and lacks a portion of them. The top ten clones hold 3.6% of a sample with some 120,000 clones, just under 95% of them seen once. Germline CDR1 SGDLS, CDR2 YYNGEE. This CDR3 has 15 residues. The V segment lost 4 bases and the J segment 1 base; nucleotides outside the gene matches: 4. This receptor was taken from a young man in good health. The chain employs TRBV9 and TRBJ2-3; 9 nucleotides align to TRBD1. The specimen was blood. CDR3 bases: TGTGCCAGCAGCACCTGGACAGGGGGCACAGATACGCAGTATTTT. It encodes CASSTWTGGTDTQYF.